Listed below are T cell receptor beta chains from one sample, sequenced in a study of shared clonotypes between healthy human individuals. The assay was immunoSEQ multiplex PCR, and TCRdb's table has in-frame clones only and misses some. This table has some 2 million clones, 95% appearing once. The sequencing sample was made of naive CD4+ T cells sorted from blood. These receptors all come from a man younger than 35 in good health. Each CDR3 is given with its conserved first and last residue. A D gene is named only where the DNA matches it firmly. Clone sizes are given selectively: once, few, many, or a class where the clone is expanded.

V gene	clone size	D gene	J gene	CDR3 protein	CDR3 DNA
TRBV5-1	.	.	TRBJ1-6	CASSSGKETNSPLHF	TGCGCCAGCAGCTCCGGGAAGGAGACTAATTCACCCCTCCACTTT
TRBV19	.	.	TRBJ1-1	CASSRGPGRTPEAFF	TGTGCCAGTTCGAGGGGCCCGGGGCGGACCCCTGAAGCTTTCTTT
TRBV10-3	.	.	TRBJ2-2	CAISDLDTGELFF	TGTGCCATCAGTGATCTCGACACCGGGGAGCTGTTTTTT
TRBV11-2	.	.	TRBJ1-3	CASSLTVGRSSGNTIYF	TGTGCCAGCAGCTTAACAGTGGGGAGGTCCTCTGGAAACACCATATATTTT
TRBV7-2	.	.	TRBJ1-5	CASSLVAGVNQPQHF	TGTGCCAGCAGCTTAGTGGCAGGCGTCAATCAGCCCCAGCATTTT
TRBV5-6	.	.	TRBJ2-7	CASSLTRDSPYEQYF	TGTGCCAGCAGCTTGACGCGGGACTCACCCTACGAGCAGTACTTC
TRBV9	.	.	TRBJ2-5	CASSVGGAEETQYF	TGTGCCAGCAGCGTAGGAGGGGCAGAAGAGACCCAGTACTTC
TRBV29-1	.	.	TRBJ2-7	CSARGHEVYEQYF	TGCAGCGCCCGAGGGCATGAGGTTTACGAGCAGTACTTC
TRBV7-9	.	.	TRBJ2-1	CADSTSSYNEQFF	TGTGCGGACAGTACGAGCTCCTACAATGAGCAGTTCTTC
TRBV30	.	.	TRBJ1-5	CAWSFSASNQPQHF	TGTGCCTGGAGTTTCTCAGCCAGCAATCAGCCCCAGCATTTT
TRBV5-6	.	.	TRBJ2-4	CASFNRRNIQYF	TGTGCCAGCTTTAACAGGAGGAACATTCAGTACTTC
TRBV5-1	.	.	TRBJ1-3	CASSPWAGPSGNTIYF	TGCGCCAGCAGCCCCTGGGCCGGACCCTCTGGAAACACCATATATTTT
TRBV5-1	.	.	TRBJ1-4	CASSEIPGNEKLFF	TGCGCCAGCAGCGAGATTCCGGGTAATGAAAAACTGTTTTTT
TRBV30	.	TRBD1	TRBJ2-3	CAWGQGSTDTQYF	TGTGCCTGGGGACAGGGGAGCACAGATACGCAGTATTTT
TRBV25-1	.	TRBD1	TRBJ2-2	CASSQGQGAGELFF	TGTGCCAGCAGCCAGGGACAGGGTGCCGGGGAGCTGTTTTTT
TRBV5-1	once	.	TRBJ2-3	CASSTRGLDTQYF	TGCGCCAGCAGCACCAGGGGTCTGGATACGCAGTATTTT
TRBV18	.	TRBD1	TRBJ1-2	CASSPLEGQGESYTF	TGTGCCAGCTCACCACTGGAGGGACAGGGAGAGTCTTACACCTTC
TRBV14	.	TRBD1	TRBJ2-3	CASSQGTPGGHGTQYF	TGTGCCAGCAGCCAAGGAACTCCAGGGGGTCATGGTACGCAGTATTTT
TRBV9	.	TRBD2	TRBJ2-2	CASSTGTSETGELFF	TGTGCCAGCAGCACCGGGACTAGCGAAACCGGGGAGCTGTTTTTT
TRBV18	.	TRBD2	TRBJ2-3	CASSPRTSGVSTQYF	TGTGCCAGCTCACCCAGGACTAGCGGTGTAAGTACGCAGTATTTT
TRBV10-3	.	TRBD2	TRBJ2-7	CATGGFYEQYF	TGTGCCACGGGGGGGTTCTACGAGCAGTACTTC
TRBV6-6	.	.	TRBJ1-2	CASNDPMVPYGYTF	TGTGCCAGCAACGACCCCATGGTCCCATATGGCTACACCTTC
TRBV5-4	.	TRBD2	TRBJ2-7	CASSLGERGTAYEQYF	TGTGCCAGCAGCTTGGGGGAGCGGGGTACTGCCTACGAGCAGTACTTC
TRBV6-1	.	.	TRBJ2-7	CASTRTAYEQYF	TGTGCCAGCACTAGAACCGCCTACGAGCAGTACTTC
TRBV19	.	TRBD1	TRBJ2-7	CATGRGQGVDEQYF	TGCGCGACGGGTAGGGGACAGGGTGTTGACGAGCAGTACTTC
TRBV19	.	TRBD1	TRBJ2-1	CASSIRTGAENEQFF	TGTGCCAGTAGTATCAGGACAGGGGCGGAGAATGAGCAGTTCTTC
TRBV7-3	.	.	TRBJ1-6	CASSLSVYNSPLHF	TGTGCCAGCAGCTTATCAGTCTATAATTCACCCCTCCACTTT
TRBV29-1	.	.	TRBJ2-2	CSVQRQRNTGELFF	TGCAGCGTTCAGAGACAGAGGAACACCGGGGAGCTGTTTTTT
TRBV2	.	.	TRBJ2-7	CASSEKVSTYEQYF	TGTGCCAGCAGTGAAAAGGTGTCGACCTACGAGCAGTACTTC
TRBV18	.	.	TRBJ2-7	CASSPYSVRSYEQYF	TGTGCCAGCTCACCGTACAGCGTTCGCTCCTACGAGCAGTACTTC
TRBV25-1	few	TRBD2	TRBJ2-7	CASSVPLAGVDEQYF	TGTGCCAGCAGTGTCCCACTAGCGGGAGTGGACGAGCAGTACTTC
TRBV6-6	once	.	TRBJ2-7	CALSRGGTYEQYF	TGTGCCTTAAGCCGGGGCGGAACCTACGAGCAGTACTTC
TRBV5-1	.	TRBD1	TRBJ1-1	CASRLGQDLTEAFF	TGCGCCAGCAGGTTGGGACAGGATTTAACTGAAGCTTTCTTT
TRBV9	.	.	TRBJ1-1	CASSVSLESTEAFF	TGTGCCAGCAGCGTATCCCTAGAGAGCACTGAAGCTTTCTTT
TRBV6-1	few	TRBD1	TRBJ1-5	CASSLTGAQPQHF	TGTGCCAGCAGTCTAACAGGGGCTCAGCCCCAGCATTTT
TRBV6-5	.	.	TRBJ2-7	CASSYHGSEAYEQYF	TGTGCCAGCAGTTACCATGGGAGCGAGGCTTACGAGCAGTACTTC
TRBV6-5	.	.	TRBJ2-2	CASSYLTTGDTGELFF	TGTGCCAGCAGTTACTTAACCACGGGGGACACCGGGGAGCTGTTTTTT
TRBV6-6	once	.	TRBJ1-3	CASSYGGGGNTIYF	TGTGCCAGCAGTTATGGGGGTGGCGGAAACACCATATATTTT
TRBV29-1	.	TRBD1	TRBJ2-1	CSVVYGTGRNGEQFF	TGCAGCGTTGTATATGGGACAGGGAGAAACGGGGAGCAGTTCTTC
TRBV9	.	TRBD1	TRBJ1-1	CASSANLGQGGTEAFF	TGTGCCAGCAGCGCCAACCTGGGGCAGGGGGGCACTGAAGCTTTCTTT